This T cell receptor (beta chain) comes out of a study of blood T cell repertoires in COVID-19 (dated by TCRdb to 2020 to 2021). Some background on the complete study: Collaborator samples came from the United States, Italy and Spain and covered acute and convalescent phases of COVID-19. The prospective study material was composed of cDNA or gDNA derived from T cells, B-cell-depleted T cells, or PBMCs. Deeply sampled blood TCRbeta repertoires from subjects exposed to, actively infected with, or recovered from COVID-19 were included in the dataset. The repertoires were released in a freely available public database meant as a resource for research on the immune response to SARS-CoV-2. The samples were drawn from two sources: the first 160 participants of the ongoing ImmuneRACE study, and 1,000 to 1,500 subjects contributed by 6 global collaborators. Nearly every sample came with metadata listing a de-identified subject ID, COVID-19 status, age in years and sex. HLA class I and class II types, where available, came from metadata supplied by the sample provider rather than from assay-based typing. The research as a whole found: Clinical and demographic metadata were provided uncurated, with the amount varying by source and participant.

As for this clone: Its antigen is still unknown. No base qualities exist here, and no much larger clone lies one base off it.

CDR1 SEHNR and CDR2 FQNEAQ were looked up in the germline V gene (reference sequence). The junction shows trimming of 5 bases on V and 3 bases on J, and the gene matches do not reach 8 bases of it. From the cysteine up to the phenylalanine, the CDR3 has a length of 15 residues. Just the 45-base CDR3 DNA is kept, in frame starting at base 1. Participants in the prospective study were enrolled through a virtual design, were aged roughly 18 to 90 years, and lived in approximately 25 United States geographic areas. To assign participants to cohorts, the prospective study relied on clinical history that participants themselves reported in a screening survey and a study questionnaire. In the prospective study, whole blood, serum and a nasopharyngeal or oropharyngeal swab were collected from each participant by mobile phlebotomists. Participants in the prospective study had the option to provide additional blood draws and questionnaires over a roughly two-month period. Before DNA extraction, prospective study blood samples were shipped either frozen or at room temperature.

TCRbeta CDR3 regions were amplified from genomic DNA by means of the immunoSEQ Assay, a bias-controlled multiplex PCR. The study's processing was this. Within the assay, amplification of reference gene primers was used to estimate how many nucleated cells each sample contained. Sequence reads were collapsed and filtered to measure the absolute abundance of every unique TCRbeta CDR3 rearrangement. For each sample, productive Simpson clonality was calculated as the square root of Simpson's diversity index across productive rearrangements. TCRdb obtained this table from immuneACCESS and retained in-frame rearrangements with V and J assigned. These tables miss some clones; where compared with another copy, unresolved V genes account for less than half of the shortfall, and the remainder is unexplained. That table gives V, J and clone size, and the DNA gave D and trimming. For this sample there are about 480,000 clones; nearly 90% appear just once. The ten most abundant clones make up under 2.5% of the sample.

The sequence joins TRBV7-9 to TRBJ2-7, with 9 bases matching TRBD2. This receptor was identified in a woman aged 18-35 years with acute COVID-19. Sequences were obtained from PBMCs or T cells enriched from blood (not recorded which). The DNA sequence is given as TGTGCCAGCAGCGCAGCGGGAGGCTTAAACTACGAGCAGTACTTC. Its protein product is CASSAAGGLNYEQYF. Extended through the reference TRBV7-9 and TRBJ2-7 proteins, this CDR3 yields the full variable domain: DTGVSQNPRHKITKRGQNVTFRCDPISEHNRLYWYRQTLGQGPEFLTYFQNEAQLEKSRLLSDRFSAERPKGSFSTLEIQRTEQGDSAMYLCASSAAGGLNYEQYFGPGTRLTVT.